A single sample is the source of the 22 T cell receptor beta chains below, sequenced in a study of shared clonotypes between healthy human individuals. The data were produced by immunoSEQ multiplex PCR, yet TCRdb's version contains in-frame clones alone and is incomplete. This table holds 2.3 million or so clones, approximately 93% found once. The sequenced sample consisted of naive CD4+ T cells from PBMCs. The subset here: CD45RA+ positively selected. The receptors originated from a young man in good health. Some clones in this sample may be carry-over from other donors' samples.

V and J are TRBV7-3 and TRBJ2-1; D ambiguous. The V and J ends lost 2 bases and 9 bases respectively, with 11 bases between them. Germline CDR1 SGHTA, CDR2 FQGTGA. The CDR3 is 13 amino acids. CDR3 in amino acids: CASSLGLSSEQFF. The CDR3 nucleotides read TGTGCCAGCAGCTTAGGGTTGAGCAGTGAGCAGTTCTTC. The full variable domain, completed using reference TRBV7-3 and TRBJ2-1, is GAGVSQTPSNKVTEKGKYVELRCDPISGHTALYWYRQSLGQGPEFLIYFQGTGAADDSGLPNDRFFAVRPEGSVSTLKIQRTERGDSAVYLCASSLGLSSEQFFGPGTRLTVL.

Comment on this clone: Other DNA sequences in this specimen translate into the identical CDR3. The chain recombines TRBV2 with TRBJ1-1; unclear D gene. V was trimmed by 4 bases and J by 2 bases, leaving 5 bases between them. The CDR3 is 12 residues long. Germline loops: CDR1 SNHLY, CDR2 FYNNEI. This chain's CDR3 is CASSVLNTEAFF. For the CDR3, the DNA is TGTGCCAGCAGTGTTTTAAACACTGAAGCTTTCTTT.

This rearrangement joins TRBV11-2 to TRBJ2-7; D gene unclear. The CDR3 consists of 14 residues. Germline CDR1 SGHAT, CDR2 FQNNGV. V dropped 3 bases and J dropped 0 bases, with 9 bases sitting between them. CDR3 in DNA: TGTGCCAGCAGCTTTATCCGGAACTCCTACGAGCAGTACTTC. Translated, it gives CASSFIRNSYEQYF.

The rearrangement uses TRBV11-3 and TRBJ2-1; 8 nucleotides agree with TRBD2. Germline lookup yields CDR1 SGHNT and CDR2 YENEEA. The CDR3 is 16 amino acids. V was pared by 3 bases and J by 8 bases, with 12 bases of the junction left unmatched. The CDR3 DNA is TGTGCCAGCAGCTTGGGGCAGCGGGAGCAGGCGGATGAGCAGTTCTTC. Its protein product is CASSLGQREQADEQFF.

V and J are TRBV5-6 and TRBJ2-7, with 11 bases fitting TRBD1. Germline CDR1 reads SGHDT; CDR2 reads YYEEEE. The CDR3 runs to 14 residues. V lost 0 bases and J lost 9; bases outside the gene matches: 5. CDR3 coding DNA: TGTGCCAGCAGCTTGGGGACAGGGGGCTTCGGGCAGTACTTC. Translating it yields CASSLGTGGFGQYF.

As to this clone: Other nucleotide sequences from this sample produce the same CDR3. The V gene is TRBV18, the J gene TRBJ2-4; D ambiguous. CDR1 is KGHSH, CDR2 LQKENI, per germline. This CDR3 region has 15 residues. The ends were cut back, 3 bases at V and 0 bases at J, with 9 bases in the middle. In DNA, the CDR3 is TGTGCCAGCTCACCCAGCTTACTAGCCAAAAACATTCAGTACTTC. It is translated as CASSPSLLAKNIQYF.

The chain employs TRBV7-2 and TRBJ1-2, with TRBD1 matching 7 bases. Per germline, CDR1 SGHTA and CDR2 FQGNSA. This CDR3 is built from 12 residues. V was clipped by 5 bases and J by 8 bases; unmatched bases: 5. This CDR3 is CASSPTGWGYTF. The CDR3 DNA is TGTGCCAGCAGCCCGACAGGGTGGGGCTACACCTTC.

DNA for the CDR3: TGCAGCGTTGAAGATTATGACATTCAGTACTTC. Its translation is CSVEDYDIQYF. The chain couples TRBV29-1 to TRBJ2-4, with D unresolved. Germline V gene lookup returns CDR1 SQVTM and CDR2 ANQGSEA. The CDR3 length is 11 residues. The V and J ends lost 0 bases and 8 bases respectively, with 5 bases between them.

The chain couples TRBV5-4 to TRBJ2-5; D is possibly TRBD1 or TRBD2 (5 bases each). The CDR3 totals 15 residues. The ends were cut back, 6 bases at V and 1 base at J, with 16 bases in the middle. Germline assignment: CDR1 SGHNT and CDR2 YYREEE (reference sequence). The chain's CDR3 is CASTGFRGPQETQYF. Here the CDR3 DNA reads TGTGCCAGCACCGGGTTTCGGGGCCCCCAAGAGACCCAGTACTTC.

V gene TRBV7-9 combines with J gene TRBJ1-4; TRBD1 aligns across 10 bases. The V gene end was trimmed by 5 bases and the J gene end by 7 bases; junction bases not matched to a gene: 4. Germline V lookup: CDR1 SEHNR, CDR2 FQNEAQ (reference sequence). The CDR3 consists of 14 residues. CDR3 amino acids: CASSPGTGAEKLFF. In nucleotides, the CDR3 is TGTGCCAGCAGCCCCGGGACAGGGGCTGAAAAACTGTTTTTT.

A single count supports this clone. V is TRBV18 and J is TRBJ2-5, with D unclear. Germline V gene lookup returns CDR1 KGHSH and CDR2 LQKENI. The CDR3 contains 16 residues. Trimming removed 3 bases from V and 2 bases from J, with 16 bases in between. CDR3 amino acids: CASSPSRRMVQETQYF. The DNA for the CDR3 is TGTGCCAGCTCACCTTCCAGACGGATGGTACAAGAGACCCAGTACTTC.

The gene calls are TRBV28 and TRBJ1-1; 9 nucleotides align to TRBD1. Trimming removed 6 bases from V and 5 bases from J; junction bases left unmatched: 7. Germline CDR1 MDHEN, CDR2 SYDVKM. The CDR3 extends over 14 amino acids. CDR3 protein: CASSGSGTGTEAFF. CDR3 nucleotide sequence: TGTGCCAGCAGCGGATCCGGGACAGGGACTGAAGCTTTCTTT. Full variable domain (outside the CDR3, taken from reference TRBV28 and TRBJ1-1): DVKVTQSSRYLVKRTGEKVFLECVQDMDHENMFWYRQDPGLGLRLIYFSYDVKMKEKGDIPEGYSVSREKKERFSLILESASTNQTSMYLCASSGSGTGTEAFFGQGTRLTVV.

The chain couples TRBV19 to TRBJ1-5; weak D call: TRBD1 (5 bases). The CDR3 loop spans 14 amino acids. V lost 5 bases to trimming and J lost 9 bases, with 17 bases between them. Germline V gene lookup returns CDR1 LNHDA and CDR2 SQIVND (reference sequence). CDR3 amino acids: CASSGSGVSLPQHF. The DNA for the CDR3 is TGTGCCAGTAGTGGATCGGGGGTTTCTCTGCCCCAGCATTTT. The full variable domain, rest sourced from reference TRBV19 and TRBJ1-5, is DGGITQSPKYLFRKEGQNVTLSCEQNLNHDAMYWYRQDPGQGLRLIYYSQIVNDFQKGDIAEGYSVSREKKESFPLTVTSAQKNPTAFYLCASSGSGVSLPQHFGDGTRLSIL.

The chain is built from TRBV19 and TRBJ2-1, with D hard to call. There are 14 residues in the CDR3. Germline CDR1 is LNHDA and CDR2 is SQIVND (reference sequence). The V end was cut by 0 bases, the J end by 2 bases, with 5 bases between. DNA of the CDR3: TGTGCCAGTAGTATAGATCTTGCCTACAATGAGCAGTTCTTC. Translating gives CASSIDLAYNEQFF.

V usage is TRBV27 and J usage is TRBJ2-5; D perhaps matches TRBD2 (6 bases). The ends were cut back, 6 bases at V and 3 bases at J, with 8 bases in the middle. The CDR3 runs 12 residues. Germline loops: CDR1 MNHEY, CDR2 SMNVEV (reference sequence). CDR3 loop: CASRRGKETQYF. In DNA, the CDR3 is TGTGCCAGCAGGCGGGGAAAAGAGACCCAGTACTTC.

The sample holds a few counts of this clone. CDR3: CASSFSRQGGWPQHF. Here the CDR3 DNA reads TGTGCCAGCAGTTTCAGCCGACAGGGTGGTTGGCCCCAGCATTTT. The J gene is TRBJ1-5, the V gene TRBV27; 7 nucleotides align to TRBD1. CDR3 length equals 15 residues. V lost 3 bases to trimming and J lost 9 bases; unmatched junction nucleotides: 11. The germline gives CDR1 MNHEY, CDR2 SMNVEV (reference sequence).

Concerning this clone: In the same sample, other DNA sequences code for this CDR3. This sequence joins TRBV7-9 and TRBJ2-3; D remains unclear. Germline V lookup: CDR1 SEHNR, CDR2 FQNEAQ (reference sequence). CDR3 length equals 12 residues. The germline V and J ends were trimmed by 5 bases and 4 bases, with 7 bases remaining between them. The chain's CDR3 is CASSLVPDTQYF. As DNA, the CDR3 is TGTGCCAGCAGCCTTGTGCCAGATACGCAGTATTTT.

This chain uses TRBV7-3 with TRBJ2-1, with 7 bases lining up with TRBD2. J gave up 4 bases and V 6 bases, and 9 bases lay outside the gene matches. There are 15 residues in the CDR3. CDR1 is SGHTA, CDR2 FQGTGA, per germline. The CDR3 protein is CASRSRASGYNEQFF. The DNA of the CDR3 is TGTGCCAGCAGGAGCAGGGCTAGCGGATACAATGAGCAGTTCTTC.

Comment on this clone: The sample has other DNA sequences that encode this CDR3 too. The V gene is TRBV7-2, the J gene TRBJ2-1; 10 positions match TRBD1. CDR1 and CDR2 from the germline V gene are SGHTA and FQGNSA. V lost 4 bases to trimming and J lost 3 bases; unmatched junction nucleotides: 3. CDR3 length: 15 residues. The CDR3 region is CASSSDRGLYNEQFF. The CDR3 coding sequence is TGTGCCAGCAGCTCAGACAGGGGGCTCTACAATGAGCAGTTCTTC. The whole variable domain, filled in from reference TRBV7-2 and TRBJ2-1, reads GAGVSQSPSNKVTEKGKDVELRCDPISGHTALYWYRQSLGQGLEFLIYFQGNSAPDKSGLPSDRFSAERTGGSVSTLTIQRTQQEDSAVYLCASSSDRGLYNEQFFGPGTRLTVL.

The V gene is TRBV7-8, the J gene TRBJ2-1; D is uncertain. The CDR3 is made up of 14 amino acids. Germline-derived CDR1 and CDR2 are SGHVS and FQNEAQ. Deletions cut 5 bases from V and 2 bases from J, with 10 bases between. The CDR3, as DNA: TGTGCCAGCAGCATAACTACCCCCTACAATGAGCAGTTCTTC. Translated: CASSITTPYNEQFF.

This rearrangement joins TRBV18 to TRBJ1-3; the match to TRBD1 covers 12 bases. Unmatched junction bases numbered 5, after V lost 6 bases and J lost 2 bases. The CDR3 runs to 16 residues. Germline CDR1 is KGHSH and CDR2 is LQKENI. CDR3 nucleotide sequence: TGTGCCAGCTCCCCGGGGACAGGGGGCACTGGAAACACCATATATTTT. Translated: CASSPGTGGTGNTIYF.

V is TRBV27 and J is TRBJ2-3; TRBD2 matches 15 bases. With 6 bases clipped from V and 1 base from J, the junction kept 11 bases outside the gene matches. Germline values: CDR1 MNHEY, CDR2 SMNVEV (reference sequence). CDR3 length equals 19 residues. The DNA of the CDR3 is TGTGCCAGCAGCCTATTTGGACTAGCGGGAGGGCTAGGCACAGATACGCAGTATTTT. Translating it yields CASSLFGLAGGLGTDTQYF.